This TCR beta chain was captured by sequencing in a study of cytomegalovirus exposure and HLA in healthy donors. Study-wide points: V- and J-gene trimming in TCR beta was tied to a missense DCLRE1C variant by an analysis performed later. In vitro work confirmed that three CMV-associated chains recognize CMV antigens.

PCR used 60 Vbeta primers and 13 Jbeta primers. Data came from immunoSEQ multiplex PCR; TCRdb stores just in-frame clones and leaves some out. Of roughly 100,000 clones in the sample, 70% to 80% are singletons; the top ten hold 2.1%. Donors counted as nominally healthy when sampled, yet unrecorded immune exposures were likely. There are 15 residues in the CDR3. The germline V and J ends were trimmed by 8 bases and 10 bases, with 26 bases remaining between them. Germline V lookup: CDR1 MGHRA, CDR2 YSYEKL. Points on this clone: The antigen is undetermined.

The sample taken for sequencing was PBMCs. The V and J genes are TRBV4-1 and TRBJ1-2, with a tentative D call TRBD1 (6 bases). This receptor was taken from a man aged 25 to 45 in good health and CMV-seronegative. In DNA form, the CDR3 reads TGCGCCAGCTCACCGAGTTTTGGGGGCATATTACTCTACACCTTC. The encoded protein is CASSPSFGGILLYTF.